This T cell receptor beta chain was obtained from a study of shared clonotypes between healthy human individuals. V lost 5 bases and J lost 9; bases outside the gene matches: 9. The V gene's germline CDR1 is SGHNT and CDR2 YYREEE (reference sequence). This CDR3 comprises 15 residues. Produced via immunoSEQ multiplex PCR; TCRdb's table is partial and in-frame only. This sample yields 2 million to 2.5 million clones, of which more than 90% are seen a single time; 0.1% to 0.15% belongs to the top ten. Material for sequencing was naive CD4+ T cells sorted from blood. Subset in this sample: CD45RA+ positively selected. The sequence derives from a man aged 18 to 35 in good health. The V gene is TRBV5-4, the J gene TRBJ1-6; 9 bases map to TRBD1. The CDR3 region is CASSKRDRESSPLHF. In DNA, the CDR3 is TGTGCCAGCAGTAAACGGGACAGGGAGAGTTCACCCCTCCACTTT. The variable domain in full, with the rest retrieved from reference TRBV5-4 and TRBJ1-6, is ETGVTQSPTHLIKTRGQQVTLRCSSQSGHNTVSWYQQALGQGPQFIFQYYREEENGRGNFPPRFSGLQFPNYSSELNVNALELDDSALYLCASSKRDRESSPLHFGNGTRLTVT.